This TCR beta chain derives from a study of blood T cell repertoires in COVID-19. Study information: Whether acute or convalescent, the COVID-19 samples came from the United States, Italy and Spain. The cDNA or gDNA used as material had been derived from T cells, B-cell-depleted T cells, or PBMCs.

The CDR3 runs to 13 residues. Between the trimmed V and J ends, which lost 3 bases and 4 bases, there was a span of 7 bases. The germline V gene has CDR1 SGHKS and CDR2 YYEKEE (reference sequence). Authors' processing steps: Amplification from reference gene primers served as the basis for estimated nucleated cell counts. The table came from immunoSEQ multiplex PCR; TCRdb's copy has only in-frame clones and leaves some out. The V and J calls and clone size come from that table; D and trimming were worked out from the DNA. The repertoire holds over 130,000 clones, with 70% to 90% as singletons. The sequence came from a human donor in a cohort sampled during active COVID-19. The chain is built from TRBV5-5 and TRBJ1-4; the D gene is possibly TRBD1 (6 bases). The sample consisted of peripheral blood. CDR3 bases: TGTGCCAGCAGCTGGACAGTTAATGAAAAACTGTTTTTT. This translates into CASSWTVNEKLFF.